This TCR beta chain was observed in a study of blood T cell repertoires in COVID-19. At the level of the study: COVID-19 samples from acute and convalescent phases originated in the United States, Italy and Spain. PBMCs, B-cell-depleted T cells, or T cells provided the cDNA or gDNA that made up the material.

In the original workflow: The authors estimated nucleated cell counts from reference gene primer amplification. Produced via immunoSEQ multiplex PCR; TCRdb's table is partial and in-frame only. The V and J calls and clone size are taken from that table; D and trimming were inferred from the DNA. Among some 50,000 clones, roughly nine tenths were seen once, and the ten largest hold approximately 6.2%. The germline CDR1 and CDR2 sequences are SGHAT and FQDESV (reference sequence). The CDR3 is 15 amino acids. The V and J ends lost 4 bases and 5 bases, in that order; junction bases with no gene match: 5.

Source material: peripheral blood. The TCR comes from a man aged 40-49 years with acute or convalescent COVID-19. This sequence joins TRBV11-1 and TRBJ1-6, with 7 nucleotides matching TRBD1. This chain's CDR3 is CASSSDRADNSPLHF. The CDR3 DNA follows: TGTGCCAGCAGCTCCGACAGGGCCGATAATTCACCCCTCCACTTT.